This TCR beta chain is drawn from a study of CD4 and CD8 cells across lung adenocarcinoma regions. From germline, CDR1 is MNHEY and CDR2 SVGAGI. V lost 4 bases to trimming and J lost 0 bases; unmatched junction nucleotides: 6. This CDR3 has 18 amino acids. TCRdb re-analysed the PCR reads in MiXCR, keeping a single row per CDR3 protein. Of 3,500 or so distinct CDR3 sequences listed, 64% are singletons. Localized lung adenocarcinoma, a non-small cell lung cancer, affected the donors. The chain combines TRBV6-5 with TRBJ2-3, with 14 bases that match TRBD2. The sample comprised CD4+ T cells from the margin of a lung tumor. The clonotype was recovered from a female donor with lung adenocarcinoma. The CD4 and CD8 labels of this study may be unreliable. The CDR3 sequence: CASSSRLAGGISTDTQYF. CDR3 coding DNA: TGTGCCAGCAGTTCTCGACTAGCGGGAGGGATAAGCACAGATACGCAGTATTTT.